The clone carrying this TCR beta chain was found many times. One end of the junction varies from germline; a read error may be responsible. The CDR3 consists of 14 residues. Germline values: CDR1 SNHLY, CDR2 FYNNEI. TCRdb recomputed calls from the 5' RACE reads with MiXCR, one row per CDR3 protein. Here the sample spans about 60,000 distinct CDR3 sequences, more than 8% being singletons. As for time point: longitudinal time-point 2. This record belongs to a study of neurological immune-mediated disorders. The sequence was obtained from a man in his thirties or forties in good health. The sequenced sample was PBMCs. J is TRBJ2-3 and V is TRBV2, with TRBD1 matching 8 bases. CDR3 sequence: CASRSGGGTDTQYF. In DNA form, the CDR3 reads TGTGCAAGCAGATCAGGGGGCGGCACAGATACGCAGTATTTT.